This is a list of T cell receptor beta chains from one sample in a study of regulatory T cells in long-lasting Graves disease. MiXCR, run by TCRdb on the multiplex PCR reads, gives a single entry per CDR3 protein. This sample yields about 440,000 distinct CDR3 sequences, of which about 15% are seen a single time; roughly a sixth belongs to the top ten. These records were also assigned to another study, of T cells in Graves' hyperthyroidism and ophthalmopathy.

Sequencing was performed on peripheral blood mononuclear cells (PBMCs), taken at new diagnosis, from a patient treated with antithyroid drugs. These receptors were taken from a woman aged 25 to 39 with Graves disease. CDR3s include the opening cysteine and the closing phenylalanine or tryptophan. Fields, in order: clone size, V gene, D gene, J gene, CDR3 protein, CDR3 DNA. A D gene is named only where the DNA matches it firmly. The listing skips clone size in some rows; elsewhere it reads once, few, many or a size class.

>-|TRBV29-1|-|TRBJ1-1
CSVENGVNTEAFF
TGCAGCGTTGAGAATGGAGTTAACACTGAAGCTTTCTTT
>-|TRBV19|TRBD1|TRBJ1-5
CASSIRGGQGGNQPQHF
TGTGCCAGTAGTATTCGCGGGGGACAGGGTGGCAATCAGCCCCAGCATTTT
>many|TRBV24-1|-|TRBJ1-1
CATRGAGNTEAFF
TGTGCCACCCGAGGTGCGGGAAACACTGAAGCTTTCTTT
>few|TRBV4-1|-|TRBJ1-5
CASSQEIAAVNQPQHF
TGCGCCAGCAGCCAAGAAATCGCGGCAGTCAATCAGCCCCAGCATTTT
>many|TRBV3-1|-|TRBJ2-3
CASSQDRATDTQYF
TGTGCCAGCAGCCAAGACAGGGCCACAGATACGCAGTATTTT
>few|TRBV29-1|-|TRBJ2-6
CSVEDQYSLTGANVLTF
TGCAGCGTTGAAGATCAGTACAGCTTGACTGGGGCCAACGTCCTGACTTTC
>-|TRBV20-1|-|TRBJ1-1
CSARGTGFGTEAFF
TGCAGTGCTAGAGGTACAGGGTTTGGCACTGAAGCTTTCTTT
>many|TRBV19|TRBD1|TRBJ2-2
CASSPGQGIGELFF
TGTGCCAGTAGTCCGGGACAGGGGATCGGGGAGCTGTTTTTT
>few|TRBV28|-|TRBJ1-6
CASSLWGRTDNSPLHF
TGTGCCAGCAGTTTATGGGGCAGAACCGATAATTCACCCCTCCACTTT
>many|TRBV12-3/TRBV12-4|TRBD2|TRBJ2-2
CASSRAPPRLAGIGGELFF
TGTGCCAGCAGCCGCGCCCCCCCCAGGCTAGCGGGAATAGGCGGGGAGCTGTTTTTT
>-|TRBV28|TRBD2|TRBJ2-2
CASSLLAGIPLRATGEPFF
TGTGCCAGCAGTTTATTAGCGGGGATTCCCCTACGGGCCACCGGGGAGCCGTTTTTT
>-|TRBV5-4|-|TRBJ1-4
CASSLEAGKLFF
TGTGCCAGCAGCTTGGAGGCCGGAAAACTGTTTTTT
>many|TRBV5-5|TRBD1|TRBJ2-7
CASSLTDRGNEQYF
TGTGCCAGCAGCCTGACGGACAGGGGCAACGAGCAGTACTTC
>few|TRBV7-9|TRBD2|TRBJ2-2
CASRRGGDTGELFF
TGTGCCAGCAGACGGGGGGGGGACACCGGGGAGCTGTTTTTT
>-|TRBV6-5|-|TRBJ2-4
CASSYPSGTGEDIQYF
TGTGCCAGCAGTTACCCATCGGGGACCGGTGAGGACATTCAGTACTTC
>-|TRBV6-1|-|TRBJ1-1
CASSEQGPAFF
TGTGCCAGCAGTGAACAGGGACCCGCTTTCTTT
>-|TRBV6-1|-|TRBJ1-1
CASLDSSTEAFF
TGTGCCAGCTTAGACTCCAGCACTGAAGCTTTCTTT
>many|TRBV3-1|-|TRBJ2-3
CASSRRSGSTDTQYF
TGTGCCAGCAGCCGGAGAAGCGGGAGCACAGATACGCAGTATTTT
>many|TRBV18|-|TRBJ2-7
CASSPQGGPGEQYF
TGTGCCAGCTCACCTCAGGGGGGGCCGGGAGAGCAGTACTTC
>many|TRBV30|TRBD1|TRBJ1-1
CAWSGTANTEAFF
TGTGCCTGGAGCGGGACAGCGAACACTGAAGCTTTCTTT
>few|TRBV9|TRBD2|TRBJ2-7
CASSVGSGFGYEQYF
TGTGCCAGCAGCGTAGGTAGCGGGTTCGGCTACGAGCAGTACTTC
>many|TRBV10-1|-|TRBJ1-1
CASRDTMNTEAFF
TGCGCCAGCCGGGACACCATGAACACTGAAGCTTTCTTT
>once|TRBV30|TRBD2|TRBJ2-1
CAWSVHGLAGYNEQFF
TGTGCCTGGAGTGTTCACGGACTAGCGGGGTACAATGAGCAGTTCTTC
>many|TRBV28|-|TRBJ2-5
CASSTSTPGQYF
-
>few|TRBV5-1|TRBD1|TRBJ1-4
CASSLETGDLLFF
TGCGCCAGCAGCTTGGAAACAGGGGATTTACTGTTTTTT
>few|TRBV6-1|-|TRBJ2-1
CASKRYDEQFF
TGTGCCAGCAAGCGGTACGATGAGCAGTTCTTC
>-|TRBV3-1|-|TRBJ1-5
CASSQAWDPLGNQPQHF
TGTGCCAGCAGCCAAGCCTGGGACCCCCTCGGCAATCAGCCCCAGCATTTT
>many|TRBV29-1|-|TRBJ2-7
CSVKTGLYYEQYF
TGCAGCGTTAAGACGGGCCTCTACTACGAGCAGTACTTC
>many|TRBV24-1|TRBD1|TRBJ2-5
CATSGDRGREETQYF
TGTGCCACCAGCGGGGACAGGGGGCGCGAAGAGACCCAGTACTTC
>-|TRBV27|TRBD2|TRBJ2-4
CASSLVAGGILAKNIQYF
TGTGCCAGCAGTTTAGTTGCGGGAGGGATTCTAGCCAAAAACATTCAGTACTTC
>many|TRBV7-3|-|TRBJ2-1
CASSLPPLGASSYNEQFF
TGTGCCAGCAGCTTGCCGCCCTTGGGCGCGAGCTCCTACAATGAGCAGTTCTTC
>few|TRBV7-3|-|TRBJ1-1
CASSPTGLTEAFF
TGTGCCAGCAGCCCCACAGGGCTCACTGAAGCTTTCTTT
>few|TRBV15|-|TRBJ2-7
CATSRVRGSSYEQYF
TGTGCCACCAGCAGAGTACGGGGCAGCTCCTACGAGCAGTACTTC
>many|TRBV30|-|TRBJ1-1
CAWSVTPKNTEAFF
TGTGCCTGGAGTGTAACACCTAAGAACACTGAAGCTTTCTTT
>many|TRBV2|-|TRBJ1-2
CASSDTATGNYGYTF
TGTGCCAGCAGTGACACCGCTACTGGTAACTATGGCTACACCTTC
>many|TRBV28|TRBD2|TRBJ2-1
CASSFVGLADNEQFF
TGTGCCAGCAGTTTTGTGGGACTAGCGGACAATGAGCAGTTCTTC
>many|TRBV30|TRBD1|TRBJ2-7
CACLLQGHPHYEQYF
TGTGCCTGCTTACTACAGGGGCACCCCCACTACGAGCAGTACTTC
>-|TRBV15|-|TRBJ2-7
CATSRDLMAEQYF
TGTGCCACCAGCAGAGATCTCATGGCCGAGCAGTACTTC
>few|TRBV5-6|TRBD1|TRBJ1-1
CASSGDRERLDTEAFF
TGTGCCAGCAGCGGGGACAGGGAGAGGTTGGACACTGAAGCTTTCTTT
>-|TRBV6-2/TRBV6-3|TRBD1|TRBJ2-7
CASSYSGQGSYEQYF
TGTGCCAGCAGTTACTCGGGACAGGGATCCTACGAGCAGTACTTC
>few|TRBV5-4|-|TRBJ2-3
CASSYPGHGTDTQYF
TGTGCCAGCAGCTACCCGGGACACGGAACAGATACGCAGTATTTT
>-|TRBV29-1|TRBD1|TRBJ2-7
CSVGDRGSYEQYF
TGCAGCGTAGGGGACAGGGGGTCCTACGAGCAGTACTTC
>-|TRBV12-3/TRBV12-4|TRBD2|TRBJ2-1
CASRSGRYNEQFF
TGTGCCAGCAGAAGCGGGAGGTACAATGAGCAGTTCTTC
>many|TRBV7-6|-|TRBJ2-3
CASSLSRGKLDTDTQYF
TGTGCCAGCAGCTTATCACGAGGGAAGCTAGACACAGATACGCAGTATTTT
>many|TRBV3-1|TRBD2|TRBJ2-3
CASSRREGEKADTQYF
TGTGCCAGCAGCCGGCGGGAGGGCGAAAAAGCAGATACGCAGTATTTT
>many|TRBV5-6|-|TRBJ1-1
CASSLAQGQTEAFF
TGTGCCAGCAGCTTGGCGCAGGGCCAGACTGAAGCTTTCTTT
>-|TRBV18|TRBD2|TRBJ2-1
CASSPPGGAEQFF
TGTGCCAGCTCACCTCCGGGAGGGGCTGAGCAGTTCTTC
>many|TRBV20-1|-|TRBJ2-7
CSARGLRSSYEQYF
TGCAGTGCTAGAGGACTGAGGAGCTCCTACGAGCAGTACTTC
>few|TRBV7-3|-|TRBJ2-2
CASSLYERRENTGELFF
TGTGCCAGCAGCTTATACGAGAGGAGAGAGAACACCGGGGAGCTGTTTTTT
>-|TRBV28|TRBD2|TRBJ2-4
CASSPPKAGEAKNIQYF
TGTGCCAGCAGTCCCCCGAAAGCGGGAGAGGCCAAAAACATTCAGTACTTC
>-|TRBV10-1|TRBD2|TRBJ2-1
CASRELAVLYNEQFF
TGCGCCAGCAGGGAACTAGCGGTCCTCTACAATGAGCAGTTCTTC
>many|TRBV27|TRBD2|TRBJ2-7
CASTPQAGGGYEQYF
TGTGCCAGCACCCCGCAAGCGGGAGGGGGCTACGAGCAGTACTTC
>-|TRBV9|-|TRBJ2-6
CASSVRRSSGANVLTF
TGTGCCAGCAGCGTCCGACGGAGCTCTGGGGCCAACGTCCTGACTTTC
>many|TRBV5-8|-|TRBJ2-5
CASTARGPETQYF
TGTGCCAGCACCGCCCGGGGCCCAGAGACCCAGTACTTC
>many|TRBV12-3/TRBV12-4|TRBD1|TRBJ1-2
CASRKDRVGGYTF
TGTGCCAGCAGGAAAGACAGGGTGGGTGGCTACACCTTC
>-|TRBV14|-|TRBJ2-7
CASSQALQSYEQYF
TGTGCCAGCAGCCAAGCTCTCCAGAGCTACGAGCAGTACTTC
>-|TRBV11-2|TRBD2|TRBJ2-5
CASSYGTSRETQYF
TGTGCCAGCAGCTACGGGACTAGCAGGGAGACCCAGTACTTC